The entry below gives a single TCR beta chain sequence along with its context. The sample is drawn from a study of shared clonotypes between healthy human individuals. Some clones are missing from TCRdb's copy, which holds only in-frame ones; the method was immunoSEQ multiplex PCR. The table records 2 million to 2.5 million clones, approximately 95% of them present only once. From germline, CDR1 is KGHSH and CDR2 LQKENI. The CDR3 has 13 amino acids. With 1 base removed from V and 4 bases from J, the gap between germline ends came to 7 bases. The sequence was obtained from a man younger than 30 in good health. Some clones in this sample may be carry-over from other donors' samples. The chain has TRBV18 and TRBJ2-5; no reliable D call. Sequenced input: naive CD4+ T cells from PBMCs. Subset described: CD45RA+ positively selected. CDR3 nucleotides: TGTGCCAGCTCACCACTCAAAGCAGAGACCCAGTACTTC. It specifies CASSPLKAETQYF.